The TCR beta chain under discussion was sequenced for a study of T cells in Graves' hyperthyroidism and ophthalmopathy (dated 2019 in TCRdb). Turning to the overall study: Peripheral blood samples were taken at the time of initial diagnosis, prior to any treatment. To identify distinguishing TCR V-J signatures, a discovery cohort of around 98 patients was used, comprising some 43 with Graves' ophthalmopathy and around 57 with stable Graves' hyperthyroidism. According to the paper, TCR Vbeta CDR3 sequencing was carried out on over 130 peripheral blood samples, which came from 40 to 45 ophthalmopathy, 70 to 80 hyperthyroidism and approximately 17 progressor patients. Whether ophthalmopathy could be predicted prospectively was tested in an independent validation cohort made up of under 20 hyperthyroidism patients plus 17 patients who later progressed to ophthalmopathy. The 75 to 100 discovery patients were divided at random into training and test sets in a 7:3 ratio. After sampling, hyperthyroidism patients received methimazole starting at 30 mg daily, and ophthalmopathy patients received high-dose intravenous methylprednisolone. The study also compared thyroid tissue and blood T-cell repertoires from several Graves' hyperthyroidism patients. General findings and caveats noted by the study authors: Blood samples also contained most of the expanded thyroid clonotypes (frequency above 0.001), which suggests that blood repertoires may reflect thyroid immune responses. During validation, the model predicted progression to ophthalmopathy a median of roughly six months ahead of onset, with roughly 65% sensitivity and 72% to 80% specificity. A 13 V-J signature model separated ophthalmopathy from stable hyperthyroidism, with 87.88% sensitivity and roughly 81% specificity in cross-validation and 80%/75% in testing. Sample size was not statistically predetermined, and blinding of investigators to group allocation was not performed.

Hyperthyroidism patients were aged 18 to 65 years and newly diagnosed, with disease duration of less than 2 months. Patients with uncontrolled infections, other autoimmune diseases, pregnancy or lactation were excluded. Diagnoses relied on clinical symptoms, serum thyroxine and TRAb, thyroid ultrasound and orbital computed tomography. Blood from progressor patients was collected at the time of first diagnosis with hyperthyroidism, before any ophthalmopathy symptoms had appeared. PBMCs were isolated from 8 to 10 ml of fresh peripheral blood by Ficoll-Paque density gradient centrifugation. Progressor patients were defined as those initially diagnosed with Graves' hyperthyroidism in whom ophthalmopathy developed during follow-up. Total RNA was extracted using Trizol reagent, and RNA quality was assessed on an Agilent 2100 Bioanalyzer. There are many counts of this clonotype. It lacks a known antigen. No per-base quality is available; no much larger clone lies one base away.

V and J are truncated by 8 bases and 6 bases respectively, leaving an intervening sequence of 28 bases. Reading from cysteine to phenylalanine, the CDR3 counts 17 amino acids. Of all the DNA, just the CDR3 is kept, 51 bases in frame from base 1. CDR1 and CDR2, per the germline V gene (reference sequence), are DFQATT and SNEGSKA. The TCR beta CDR3 regions were amplified from RNA transcripts. A first-round RT-PCR of the TCR CDR3 used the HTBI primer set with the Qiagen OneStep RT-PCR kit. A second multiplex PCR round built the libraries, followed by size selection and purification. Libraries were sequenced paired-end with 100 bp reads on an Illumina HiSeq2000. Processing in the source paper ran as follows. SOAPnuke was used to process the raw data, with reads discarded if the reads contained adapters or uncalled bases, had a mean Phred below 15, or lacked an exact constant-primer or identifier match. COPE v1.2.5 was used to merge the high-quality paired reads, and each unique nucleotide sequence was defined as a clonotype. Clonotypes were aligned to IMGT TRBV, TRBD and TRBJ reference segments using MiTCR v1.1. Only V-J combinations with frequency above 0.0001, covering about 99% of repertoires, were analysed. A TCS score was defined as the ratio between F50 (clonal expansion) and ExV (chaos), using BLOSUM62-based TCRdist between CDR3 peptides within each V-J. Welch's t-statistics and random forest reduced around 550 V-J features to roughly 13, which were used in a naive Bayes classifier (R e1071). The raw public data were reprocessed by TCRdb itself: fastp quality trimming at Q25, MiXCR clonotype calling, in-frame beta chains only. One record per CDR3 amino acid sequence lists the most common genes and DNA. The V and J calls shown here were made by TCRdb, not taken from the authors' results. The table for this sample lists nearly 600,000 distinct CDR3 sequences; approximately 15% of them were counted only once. The biggest ten clones account for 5.8% of the sample.

This sequence originates from a woman in her 30s with Graves' hyperthyroidism that later progressed to Graves' ophthalmopathy. The rearranged segments are TRBV20-1 and TRBJ2-2; TRBD2 is a weak D gene call, 6 bases matching. The specimen was blood. The bases read TGCAGTACAGGACCACTAGCTTCAGGAGTGGTTGCCGGGGAGCTGTTTTTT. Its translation reads: CSTGPLASGVVAGELFF.